The table lists the clone carrying this T cell receptor (beta chain) with a count of one. The source of the sample is a study of T-cell reconstitution after alpha-beta-depleted transplantation in children. CDR1 is MNHEY and CDR2 is SMNVEV in the germline V gene (reference sequence). Trimming took 2 bases from V and 3 from J; bases not matched to a gene: 15. The CDR3 covers 19 residues. Unique molecular identifiers were incorporated during preparation of the TCRbeta library. MiXCR was run by TCRdb on the PCR reads, yielding one entry per CDR3 protein. Among 500,000 or so distinct CDR3 sequences listed, about 30% were seen once.

The receptor was isolated from a human donor who donated a stem cell graft to a child with aplastic anemia. Sample: PBMCs from the stem cell graft donor, taken from the stem cell graft. This sequence joins TRBV27 and TRBJ2-1; 8 bases match TRBD1. The CDR3 is CASSLLETTGGSNYNEQFF. CDR3 coding DNA: TGTGCCAGCAGTTTACTCGAGACCACAGGGGGATCAAACTACAATGAGCAGTTCTTC.